Listed here are 18 T cell receptor beta chains from one sample, sequenced in a study of sequential checkpoint blockade in melanoma. Treatment specified: randomized to nivolumab then ipilimumab (arm A) or the reverse (arm B). Assay: immunoSEQ multiplex PCR; the TCRdb copy retains only in-frame clones and omits some. The sample shows about 12,000 clones, less than 80% of them seen only once. The sequencing here drew on CD8+ T cells sorted from blood (inferred from file names), taken from a patient given nivolumab and ipilimumab in sequence. The receptors were gathered from a human donor with melanoma.

With respect to this clone: This CDR3 fails to terminate in the conserved phenylalanine or tryptophan, so it likely reflects a read error. The chain uses TRBV9 and TRBJ1-2, with D possibly matching TRBD1 (5 bases). Trimming took off 3 bases at V and 0 bases at J, with 12 bases between the two ends. This CDR3 comprises 15 residues. Germline lookup yields CDR1 SGDLS and CDR2 YYNGEE. The CDR3 reads CASSALVGANYGYTL. In nucleotides, the CDR3 is TGTGCCAGCAGCGCTTTGGTGGGGGCTAACTATGGCTACACCCTC.

The chain employs TRBV19 and TRBJ2-5; D might be TRBD2 (8 bases). The DNA end is more similar to TRBJ2-7, so the J call may be wrong. Germline V gene sequence: CDR1 LNHDA, CDR2 SQIVND (reference sequence). This CDR3 spans 16 amino acids. This CDR3 reads CASSPGGGQRRYEQYF. Written as DNA, the CDR3 is TGTGCCAGTAGTCCCGGGGGGGGACAGCGTCGCTACGAGCAGTACTTC.

The chain carries TRBV29-1 and TRBJ2-7; 9 bases align to TRBD1. Germline CDR1 reads SQVTM; CDR2 reads ANQGSEA. This CDR3 comprises 12 residues. The J segment lost 4 bases and the V segment lost 3 bases, leaving 1 base of the junction unmatched. The CDR3: CSVEGQGYEQYF. The CDR3, as DNA: TGCAGCGTTGAGGGACAGGGTTACGAGCAGTACTTC.

CDR3 bases: TGTGCCAGCAGCTTAGCTGGGAGCGGGAAGGGTGAGCAGTTCTTC. It codes for CASSLAGSGKGEQFF. The J gene is TRBJ2-1, the V gene TRBV11-2, with 7 bases identical to TRBD2. Germline-derived CDR1 and CDR2 are SGHAT and FQNNGV. The CDR3 is 15 amino acids. The trim removed 1 base at V and 9 bases at J, leaving 9 bases unmatched.

The rearrangement uses TRBV30 and TRBJ2-1; perhaps TRBD1 as D (5 bases). V was shortened by 7 bases and J by 3 bases, with 7 bases between the two germline ends. This CDR3 region has 11 residues. Germline CDR1 GTSNPN, CDR2 SVGIG (reference sequence). CDR3 nucleotides: TGTGCCTCAGGGTACTACAATGAGCAGTTCTTC. Encoded protein: CASGYYNEQFF.

The chain links TRBV10-3 to TRBJ2-1, with D perhaps TRBD2 (5 bases). The CDR3 extends over 13 amino acids. Germline V gene lookup returns CDR1 ENHRY and CDR2 SYGVKD. V lost 2 bases to trimming and J lost 5 bases, with 7 bases between them. CDR3 in amino acids: CAISETSNNEQFF. DNA of the CDR3: TGTGCCATCAGTGAGACTAGTAACAATGAGCAGTTCTTC.

The chain joins TRBV20-1 to TRBJ2-4, with 7 nucleotides matching TRBD1. Germline lookup yields CDR1 DFQATT and CDR2 SNEGSKA (reference sequence). The CDR3 length is 11 residues. V lost 6 bases, J lost 7 bases, and 3 bases stayed unmatched. The CDR3 reads CSAPTGNIQYF. The CDR3 coding sequence is TGCAGTGCCCCGACAGGGAACATTCAGTACTTC.

This sequence joins TRBV2 and TRBJ1-1; tentatively, D is TRBD1 (5 bases). Trimming removed 3 bases at V and 5 bases at J, with 13 bases between. CDR3 length: 14 amino acids. CDR1 SNHLY and CDR2 FYNNEI come from the germline V gene. CDR3 residues: CASSDGGSRTEAFF. The CDR3 DNA is TGTGCCAGCAGTGACGGGGGGAGTCGAACTGAAGCTTTCTTT.

This clone was detected only a few times. The chain recombines TRBV7-9 with TRBJ1-2, with a tentative D call TRBD1 (6 bases). Germline V lookup: CDR1 SEHNR, CDR2 FQNEAQ (reference sequence). V was pared by 4 bases and J by 2 bases, with 17 bases between. This CDR3 is 16 amino acids long. CDR3 loop: CASSSRTALPNYGYTF. CDR3 nucleotide sequence: TGTGCCAGCAGCTCTCGGACAGCCTTACCGAACTATGGCTACACCTTC. Full variable domain (remainder filled in from reference TRBV7-9 and TRBJ1-2): DTGVSQNPRHKITKRGQNVTFRCDPISEHNRLYWYRQTLGQGPEFLTYFQNEAQLEKSRLLSDRFSAERPKGSFSTLEIQRTEQGDSAMYLCASSSRTALPNYGYTFGSGTRLTVV.

The chain combines TRBV9 with TRBJ2-1; D not resolved. The V gene's germline CDR1 is SGDLS and CDR2 YYNGEE. The V and J ends lost 0 bases and 6 bases respectively, with 10 bases between them. The CDR3 covers 14 residues. The CDR3 DNA reads TGTGCCAGCAGCGTAGGTCGGAGACCCAATGAGCAGTTCTTC. It specifies CASSVGRRPNEQFF.

The chain joins TRBV5-1 to TRBJ1-2; D uncertain. V dropped 0 bases and J dropped 5 bases, with 11 bases sitting between them. This CDR3 is 14 amino acids long. Germline V gives CDR1 SGHRS, CDR2 YFSETQ. The CDR3 sequence: CASSLAGSSYGYTF. DNA of the CDR3: TGCGCCAGCAGCTTGGCTGGCAGTTCTTATGGCTACACCTTC.

This rearrangement joins TRBV6-1 to TRBJ2-7; 10 bases are shared with TRBD1. Per the germline V gene, CDR1 is MNHNS and CDR2 is SASEGT. V lost 6 bases, J lost 2 bases, and 4 bases stayed unmatched. This CDR3 is built from 14 residues. CDR3 in DNA: TGTGCCAGCAGCTTCGGGACAGGGGCCTACGAGCAGTACTTC. Amino acid sequence: CASSFGTGAYEQYF.

The genes are TRBV5-1 and TRBJ2-7; 9 bases agree with TRBD1. Germline trimming cut 2 bases from V and 6 bases from J; bases unmatched to any gene: 9. This CDR3 region has 15 residues. The germline gives CDR1 SGHRS, CDR2 YFSETQ. CDR3 in DNA: TGCGCCAGCAGCTTACAGAGGGACAGGGTGGGCGAGCAGTACTTC. It specifies CASSLQRDRVGEQYF.

V is TRBV13 and J is TRBJ2-5; tentative D call: TRBD2 (6 bases). The DNA matches TRBJ2-7 better at its end, which makes the J call doubtful. The CDR3 covers 15 residues. The germline V gene has CDR1 PRHDT and CDR2 FYEKMQ (reference sequence). This CDR3 is CASSSGPGGKYEQYF. CDR3 sequence (DNA): TGTGCCAGCAGCTCAGGCCCTGGAGGGAAATACGAGCAGTACTTC.

This chain connects TRBV29-1 to TRBJ2-7; TRBD2 might be the D (5 bases). CDR1 SQVTM and CDR2 ANQGSEA come from the germline V gene. This CDR3 is built from 13 residues. The ends were cut back, 7 bases at V and 6 bases at J, with 19 bases in the middle. Written as DNA, the CDR3 is TGCAGCGCTGGGGATTGGCGGAGGTTCGAGCAGTACTTC. Translated, it gives CSAGDWRRFEQYF.

V and J are TRBV11-2 and TRBJ2-1; 7 positions agree with TRBD2. Trimming removed 2 bases from V and 3 bases from J; junction bases left unmatched: 7. The CDR3 sequence is 16 residues long. Looked up from germline, CDR1 is SGHAT and CDR2 is FQNNGV. The CDR3 loop is CASSLPWGRDYNEQFF. The CDR3 nucleotides are TGTGCCAGCAGCTTACCGTGGGGGAGGGACTACAATGAGCAGTTCTTC.

V and J are TRBV4-1 and TRBJ1-1, with 7 bases identical to TRBD1. CDR1 MGHRA and CDR2 YSYEKL come from the germline V gene. The CDR3 is made up of 15 amino acids. The ends lost 0 bases at V and 5 bases at J; junction bases unmatched: 6. CDR3: CASSQDDRARTEAFF. CDR3 coding DNA: TGCGCCAGCAGCCAAGATGACAGGGCAAGGACTGAAGCTTTCTTT.

CDR3 sequence reads: CAISERTGPHEQYF. CDR3 nucleotide sequence: TGTGCCATCAGTGAGCGGACAGGGCCCCACGAGCAGTACTTC. V usage is TRBV10-3 and J usage is TRBJ2-7, with 8 bases lining up with TRBD1. With V trimmed by 2 bases and J by 5 bases, 5 bases remained unmatched. Germline CDR1 ENHRY, CDR2 SYGVKD. This CDR3 region has 14 residues.